Listed below are T cell receptor beta chains from one sample, sequenced in a study of CD8+ T cells in alopecia areata. Assay: immunoSEQ multiplex PCR; the TCRdb copy retains only in-frame clones and omits some. The data hold around 100,000 clones, with around 50% observed a single time. The sample in question was CD8+ T cells sorted from blood, obtained at week 24, from a patient treated with tofacitinib. The origin of the receptors is a human donor with alopecia areata. Both conserved end residues are part of each CDR3. The D gene is left open where the match is weak. Not every row has a clone size; where given, it reads once, few, many or a size class.

clone size: -; D gene: TRBD1; V gene: TRBV29-1; J gene: TRBJ1-2; CDR3 protein: CSAYRGEGYGYTF; CDR3 DNA: TGCAGCGCGTACAGGGGGGAGGGCTATGGCTACACCTTC
clone size: -; D gene: TRBD1; V gene: TRBV30; J gene: TRBJ2-7; CDR3 protein: CAWSGGDRVYEQYF; CDR3 DNA: TGTGCCTGGAGTGGGGGGGACAGGGTCTACGAGCAGTACTTC
clone size: few; D gene: -; V gene: TRBV29-1; J gene: TRBJ2-1; CDR3 protein: CSVVSYNEQFF; CDR3 DNA: TGCAGCGTTGTAAGTTACAATGAGCAGTTCTTC
clone size: -; D gene: -; V gene: TRBV4-3; J gene: TRBJ2-7; CDR3 protein: CASSQGTFYEQYF; CDR3 DNA: TGCGCCAGCAGCCAAGGCACCTTCTACGAGCAGTACTTC
clone size: few; D gene: TRBD1; V gene: TRBV5-6; J gene: TRBJ2-7; CDR3 protein: CASSQWDRSSYEQYF; CDR3 DNA: TGTGCCAGCAGCCAGTGGGACAGGAGCTCCTACGAGCAGTACTTC
clone size: -; D gene: -; V gene: TRBV7-8; J gene: TRBJ2-7; CDR3 protein: CASSPLLALSYEQYF; CDR3 DNA: TGTGCCAGCAGCCCTCTTTTAGCGCTGTCCTACGAGCAGTACTTC
clone size: -; D gene: -; V gene: TRBV13; J gene: TRBJ2-7; CDR3 protein: CASSSNLESYEQYF; CDR3 DNA: TGTGCCAGCAGCTCCAACCTGGAGTCCTACGAGCAGTACTTC
clone size: -; D gene: -; V gene: TRBV5-1; J gene: TRBJ2-5; CDR3 protein: CASSFSAQETQYF; CDR3 DNA: TGCGCCAGCAGTTTCTCGGCCCAAGAGACCCAGTACTTC
clone size: -; D gene: -; V gene: TRBV29-1; J gene: TRBJ1-1; CDR3 protein: CSVANTEAFF; CDR3 DNA: TGCAGCGTTGCGAACACTGAAGCTTTCTTT
clone size: -; D gene: TRBD1; V gene: TRBV18; J gene: TRBJ2-7; CDR3 protein: CASSPGTGEGYEQYF; CDR3 DNA: TGTGCCAGCTCACCTGGGACAGGGGAAGGCTACGAGCAGTACTTC
clone size: -; D gene: -; V gene: TRBV7-9; J gene: TRBJ1-1; CDR3 protein: CASSLEGTYTEAFF; CDR3 DNA: TGTGCCAGCAGCTTAGAGGGTACGTACACTGAAGCTTTCTTT
clone size: few; D gene: TRBD2; V gene: TRBV30; J gene: TRBJ2-1; CDR3 protein: CAWASPSGGAYNEQFF; CDR3 DNA: TGTGCCTGGGCTTCCCCCAGCGGGGGAGCCTACAATGAGCAGTTCTTC
clone size: few; D gene: TRBD1; V gene: TRBV9; J gene: TRBJ1-1; CDR3 protein: CASSQRDRDPSTEAFF; CDR3 DNA: TGTGCCAGCAGCCAGAGGGACAGGGACCCTTCCACTGAAGCTTTCTTT
clone size: -; D gene: -; V gene: TRBV7-9; J gene: TRBJ2-7; CDR3 protein: CASSLGQASYEQYF; CDR3 DNA: TGTGCCAGCAGCTTAGGACAGGCGTCCTACGAGCAGTACTTC
clone size: -; D gene: -; V gene: TRBV14; J gene: TRBJ2-4; CDR3 protein: CASSHGGPTKNIQYF; CDR3 DNA: TGTGCCAGCAGCCATGGGGGCCCAACCAAAAACATTCAGTACTTC
clone size: -; D gene: TRBD1; V gene: TRBV5-1; J gene: TRBJ2-2; CDR3 protein: CASSLTGGTGELFF; CDR3 DNA: TGCGCCAGCAGCTTGACAGGGGGCACCGGGGAGCTGTTTTTT
clone size: -; D gene: TRBD1; V gene: TRBV30; J gene: TRBJ2-7; CDR3 protein: CACDWDRSYEQYF; CDR3 DNA: TGTGCCTGCGACTGGGACAGGTCCTACGAGCAGTACTTC
clone size: few; D gene: -; V gene: TRBV5-6; J gene: TRBJ2-2; CDR3 protein: CASSGGTERDTGELFF; CDR3 DNA: TGTGCCAGCAGCGGGGGGACAGAGCGGGACACCGGGGAGCTGTTTTTT
clone size: -; D gene: -; V gene: TRBV4-1; J gene: TRBJ1-4; CDR3 protein: CASSQQGSLFF; CDR3 DNA: TGCGCCAGCAGCCAACAGGGATCTCTGTTTTTT
clone size: -; D gene: -; V gene: TRBV7-9; J gene: TRBJ2-7; CDR3 protein: CASSPPGSSGSEQYF; CDR3 DNA: TGTGCCAGCAGCCCCCCGGGTAGCTCTGGGAGCGAGCAGTACTTC
clone size: once; D gene: -; V gene: TRBV13; J gene: TRBJ2-7; CDR3 protein: CASSHARESYEQYF; CDR3 DNA: TGTGCCAGCAGCCACGCTAGGGAATCCTACGAGCAGTACTTC
clone size: -; D gene: TRBD2; V gene: TRBV7-9; J gene: TRBJ2-5; CDR3 protein: CASGHGGDFQETQYF; CDR3 DNA: TGTGCCAGCGGGCACGGGGGGGATTTCCAAGAGACCCAGTACTTC
clone size: few; D gene: TRBD1; V gene: TRBV19; J gene: TRBJ1-5; CDR3 protein: CASSILRQGDQPQHF; CDR3 DNA: TGTGCCAGTAGTATACTTCGACAGGGCGATCAGCCCCAGCATTTT
clone size: -; D gene: -; V gene: TRBV10-3; J gene: TRBJ1-3; CDR3 protein: CAISEWPQGPSGNTIYF; CDR3 DNA: TGTGCCATCAGTGAGTGGCCCCAGGGTCCCTCTGGAAACACCATATATTTT
clone size: once; D gene: -; V gene: TRBV5-1; J gene: TRBJ1-4; CDR3 protein: CASSLEGAEKLFF; CDR3 DNA: TGCGCCAGCAGCTTGGAAGGGGCTGAAAAACTGTTTTTT
clone size: -; D gene: -; V gene: TRBV5-4; J gene: TRBJ1-1; CDR3 protein: CASSTEGGRLAAFF; CDR3 DNA: TGTGCCAGCAGCACCGAGGGGGGGCGGCTGGCTGCTTTCTTT
clone size: -; D gene: -; V gene: TRBV7-9; J gene: TRBJ1-1; CDR3 protein: CASSPTLSSEAFF; CDR3 DNA: TGTGCCAGCAGCCCGACCCTGAGTTCGGAAGCTTTCTTT
clone size: -; D gene: -; V gene: TRBV29-1; J gene: TRBJ2-7; CDR3 protein: CSVLSLGPSSYEQYF; CDR3 DNA: TGCAGCGTTCTCTCCCTGGGCCCCAGCTCCTACGAGCAGTACTTC
clone size: -; D gene: -; V gene: TRBV4-3; J gene: TRBJ2-6; CDR3 protein: CASSQDHGAGANVLTF; CDR3 DNA: TGCGCCAGCAGCCAAGATCATGGAGCTGGGGCCAACGTCCTGACTTTC
clone size: -; D gene: -; V gene: TRBV12-2; J gene: TRBJ2-7; CDR3 protein: CASRLAGQGFYEQYF; CDR3 DNA: TGTGCAAGTCGCTTAGCCGGACAGGGTTTTTACGAGCAGTACTTC
clone size: -; D gene: -; V gene: TRBV5-6; J gene: TRBJ2-1; CDR3 protein: CACTYLGGNEQFF; CDR3 DNA: TGTGCCTGCACATACTTAGGGGGCAATGAGCAGTTCTTC
clone size: -; D gene: -; V gene: TRBV11-2; J gene: TRBJ2-5; CDR3 protein: CASSLGLIETQYF; CDR3 DNA: TGTGCCAGCAGCTTGGGACTCATCGAGACCCAGTACTTC
clone size: -; D gene: TRBD1; V gene: TRBV29-1; J gene: TRBJ1-2; CDR3 protein: CSVEGTEALNYGYTF; CDR3 DNA: TGCAGCGTTGAGGGGACAGAGGCCCTTAACTATGGCTACACCTTC
clone size: few; D gene: -; V gene: TRBV29-1; J gene: TRBJ2-2; CDR3 protein: CSVAGSTGTGELFF; CDR3 DNA: TGCAGCGTTGCCGGCTCCACAGGCACCGGGGAGCTGTTTTTT
clone size: -; D gene: -; V gene: TRBV7-9; J gene: TRBJ1-1; CDR3 protein: CASSLGSAEAFF; CDR3 DNA: TGTGCCAGCAGCTTAGGAAGCGCTGAAGCTTTCTTT
clone size: -; D gene: -; V gene: TRBV19; J gene: TRBJ1-5; CDR3 protein: CASSLWTEPRSNQPQHF; CDR3 DNA: TGTGCCAGTAGTCTATGGACAGAACCCCGATCGAATCAGCCCCAGCATTTT
clone size: -; D gene: TRBD2; V gene: TRBV5-1; J gene: TRBJ2-4; CDR3 protein: CASSPALATKNIQYF; CDR3 DNA: TGCGCCAGCAGCCCCGCACTAGCGACCAAAAACATTCAGTACTTC
clone size: once; D gene: -; V gene: TRBV19; J gene: TRBJ1-1; CDR3 protein: CASSIDGETEAFF; CDR3 DNA: TGTGCCAGTAGTATAGATGGGGAGACTGAAGCTTTCTTT
clone size: -; D gene: -; V gene: TRBV6-6; J gene: TRBJ1-6; CDR3 protein: CASQGDGSYNSPLHF; CDR3 DNA: TGTGCCAGCCAGGGAGACGGGTCCTATAATTCACCCCTCCACTTT
clone size: -; D gene: -; V gene: TRBV13; J gene: TRBJ1-1; CDR3 protein: CASSSPGGIEAFF; CDR3 DNA: TGTGCCAGCAGCTCCCCGGGAGGCATCGAAGCTTTCTTT
clone size: once; D gene: -; V gene: TRBV7-9; J gene: TRBJ2-3; CDR3 protein: CASRSRTDTQYF; CDR3 DNA: TGTGCCAGCAGGTCCCGCACAGATACGCAGTATTTT
clone size: -; D gene: -; V gene: TRBV7-9; J gene: TRBJ1-5; CDR3 protein: CASSLQGNKGNQPQHF; CDR3 DNA: TGTGCCAGCAGCCTTCAGGGGAATAAGGGCAATCAGCCCCAGCATTTT
clone size: few; D gene: -; V gene: TRBV15; J gene: TRBJ2-3; CDR3 protein: CATSSLGRTDTQYF; CDR3 DNA: TGTGCCACCAGCAGCTTAGGGAGGACAGATACGCAGTATTTT
clone size: few; D gene: -; V gene: TRBV29-1; J gene: TRBJ2-7; CDR3 protein: CSGLVVSNEQYF; CDR3 DNA: TGCAGCGGGTTGGTAGTCTCCAACGAGCAGTACTTC
clone size: -; D gene: TRBD1; V gene: TRBV2; J gene: TRBJ1-2; CDR3 protein: CASSEPGTGHYGYTF; CDR3 DNA: TGTGCCAGCAGCGAGCCAGGGACAGGCCACTATGGCTACACCTTC
clone size: -; D gene: -; V gene: TRBV5-4; J gene: TRBJ2-7; CDR3 protein: CASSFGMDEIGYEQYF; CDR3 DNA: TGTGCCAGCAGCTTTGGGATGGACGAAATCGGTTACGAGCAGTACTTC
clone size: few; D gene: -; V gene: TRBV4-1; J gene: TRBJ2-2; CDR3 protein: CASSTRGNTGELFF; CDR3 DNA: TGCGCCAGCAGCACCCGGGGGAACACCGGGGAGCTGTTTTTT
clone size: few; D gene: -; V gene: TRBV29-1; J gene: TRBJ2-7; CDR3 protein: CSVYLPDSAYEQYF; CDR3 DNA: TGCAGCGTTTACCTCCCGGACAGCGCTTACGAGCAGTACTTC
clone size: -; D gene: -; V gene: TRBV10-3; J gene: TRBJ1-1; CDR3 protein: CAISDGSLSNTEAFF; CDR3 DNA: TGTGCCATCAGTGATGGGTCACTCAGCAACACTGAAGCTTTCTTT
clone size: -; D gene: -; V gene: TRBV7-9; J gene: TRBJ2-5; CDR3 protein: CASSLATTGPSETQYF; CDR3 DNA: TGTGCCAGCAGCTTAGCGACAACCGGGCCGTCGGAGACCCAGTACTTC
clone size: -; D gene: TRBD2; V gene: TRBV13; J gene: TRBJ2-7; CDR3 protein: CASSFTGLAYEQYF; CDR3 DNA: TGTGCCAGCAGCTTTACCGGACTAGCGTACGAGCAGTACTTC
clone size: few; D gene: -; V gene: TRBV7-9; J gene: TRBJ2-7; CDR3 protein: CASRLDGAYEQYF; CDR3 DNA: TGTGCCAGCAGACTCGACGGGGCCTACGAGCAGTACTTC
clone size: many; D gene: TRBD1; V gene: TRBV4-1; J gene: TRBJ1-4; CDR3 protein: CASSQDPGTGAEKLFF; CDR3 DNA: TGCGCCAGCAGCCAGGACCCGGGGACAGGGGCGGAAAAACTGTTTTTT
clone size: -; D gene: -; V gene: TRBV7-2; J gene: TRBJ2-2; CDR3 protein: CASSPGAPAWGTGELFF; CDR3 DNA: TGTGCCAGCAGCCCCGGTGCCCCTGCCTGGGGTACCGGGGAGCTGTTTTTT
clone size: -; D gene: -; V gene: TRBV2; J gene: TRBJ1-2; CDR3 protein: CASNPGQIYGYTF; CDR3 DNA: TGTGCCAGCAATCCAGGACAGATCTATGGCTACACCTTC
clone size: -; D gene: -; V gene: TRBV4-1; J gene: TRBJ1-1; CDR3 protein: CASSQDEGVNTEAFF; CDR3 DNA: TGCGCCAGCAGCCAAGATGAAGGCGTGAACACTGAAGCTTTCTTT
clone size: many; D gene: TRBD1; V gene: TRBV2; J gene: TRBJ1-2; CDR3 protein: CAKKDRGLYGYTF; CDR3 DNA: TGTGCCAAGAAGGACAGGGGATTATATGGCTACACCTTC
clone size: few; D gene: -; V gene: TRBV29-1; J gene: TRBJ2-7; CDR3 protein: CSVERGSYEQYF; CDR3 DNA: TGCAGCGTGGAACGGGGATCCTACGAGCAGTACTTC
clone size: -; D gene: TRBD2; V gene: TRBV11-2; J gene: TRBJ2-7; CDR3 protein: CASSAYGTIEQYF; CDR3 DNA: TGTGCCAGCAGCGCCTACGGGACTATCGAGCAGTACTTC
clone size: -; D gene: -; V gene: TRBV13; J gene: TRBJ1-1; CDR3 protein: CASSLDRVLGPEF; CDR3 DNA: TGTGCCAGCAGCTTAGACAGGGTTCTAGGCCCGGAGTTT